The T cell receptor beta chain described here comes from a study of blood T cell repertoires in COVID-19. Study-wide background: Sample material is recorded as cDNA or gDNA derived from T cells, B-cell-depleted T cells, or PBMCs.

Authors' analysis steps: Quantification of nucleated cells was approximated via reference gene primer amplification. Method: immunoSEQ multiplex PCR; TCRdb's copy keeps in-frame clones and lacks some. The V and J calls and clone size come from that table; D and trimming were worked out from the DNA. The data contain approximately 130,000 clones, 75% to 90% of them singletons. Germline CDR1 is DFQATT and CDR2 is SNEGSKA (reference sequence). V shed 3 bases, J shed 6 bases, and the junction held 7 bases outside the gene matches. The CDR3 has 15 amino acids. The chain recombines TRBV20-1 with TRBJ1-6; 8 nucleotides align to TRBD1. The clonotype comes from a human donor in a cohort sampled during active COVID-19. The sequenced material came from peripheral blood. Written as DNA, the CDR3 is TGCAGTGCTAGTGGGAGGACAGGGTTTAATTCACCCCTCCACTTT. Translating gives CSASGRTGFNSPLHF.